This T cell receptor (beta chain) came from a study of cytomegalovirus exposure and HLA in healthy donors. The PCR ran on 60 Vbeta and 13 Jbeta primers. Clones were sequenced by immunoSEQ multiplex PCR, and TCRdb holds only the in-frame ones, with some missing. The data hold 100,000 to 150,000 clones, with about 76% observed a single time. Comment on this clone: Its target is not known.

Whole-study findings and limits: Across HLA loci, a later analysis found differing TCR association rates, with DRB1 most and HLA-C fewest. Follow-up analysis later connected one missense variant in DCLRE1C with trimming of TCR beta V- and J-genes. Most TCR sequences were rare, but some public TCRs occurred in many donors.

Trimming removed 3 bases at V and 8 bases at J, with 9 bases between. CDR1 KGHSH and CDR2 LQKENI come from the germline V gene. This CDR3 is built from 12 residues. The sample was PBMCs. V usage is TRBV18 and J usage is TRBJ2-3; D unresolved. The receptor's source is a middle-aged man in good health and CMV-seropositive. The CDR3 region is CASSPQIGTQYF. The CDR3 DNA sequence: TGTGCCAGCTCACCTCAAATCGGTACGCAGTATTTT.